This TCR beta chain was captured in a study of shared clonotypes between healthy human individuals. This clone was counted only a few times. V was pared by 5 bases and J by 8 bases, with 10 bases of the junction left unmatched. The germline gives CDR1 SEHNR, CDR2 FQNEAQ (reference sequence). The CDR3 totals 16 residues. Here immunoSEQ multiplex PCR was the method, and the copy in TCRdb shows in-frame clones only, minus some. Of some 2.1 million clones listed, 85% to 95% are singletons. The TCR was taken from a man aged 18-30 years in good health. The V gene is TRBV7-9, the J gene TRBJ1-6, with 9 bases lining up with TRBD1. What was sequenced was naive CD4+ T cells sorted from blood. Regarding subset: CD45RA+ positively selected. The CDR3 DNA follows: TGTGCCAGCAGCCCCGGGACAGGGCTTTCCTATTCACCCCTCCACTTT. Its protein product is CASSPGTGLSYSPLHF.